The TCR beta chain under discussion was sequenced for a study of blood T cells in healthy people across ages. Study results and limitations: PBMCs were not sorted, which prevented a conclusive comparison of naive versus antigen-experienced cells. Higher naive T cell percentage went strongly together with higher TCR beta diversity.

The J segment lost 4 bases and the V segment lost 1 base, leaving 8 bases of the junction unmatched. The CDR3 length is 15 residues. Germline CDR1 SQVTM, CDR2 ANQGSEA. Notes on this clonotype: Antigen: not known.

It was with a sample-barcoded 5' primer and a J-beta primer mix that a second PCR of about 7 to 12 cycles was run. Every cDNA was tagged by a template-switch adaptor with 12 random nucleotides. Per-sample output comprised a minimum of 2.5 million paired-end reads containing CDR3. TCRdb itself ran the 5' RACE reads through MiXCR, one entry per CDR3 protein. The sample lists 1,500,000 or so distinct CDR3 sequences; under 55% were seen once. The TCR originated in a woman aged 18-29 years in good health. The chain recombines TRBV29-1 with TRBJ2-3; 7 bases line up with TRBD1. Sequenced input: blood. The DNA of the CDR3 is TGCAGCGTTGAAGGGACAGGCAGTTTTGCAGATACGCAGTATTTT. Protein product: CSVEGTGSFADTQYF.